The next 28 T cell receptor beta chains were all read from a single sample in a study of T cell changes during pregnancy in multiple sclerosis. Generated by immunoSEQ multiplex PCR, the TCRdb table keeps only in-frame clones and is missing some. The data show 60,000 or so clones, roughly nine tenths seen once. The sample in question was peripheral blood, obtained before pregnancy. The receptors were sampled from a female donor with multiple sclerosis, enrolled in a pregnancy study.

V gene TRBV6-6 combines with J gene TRBJ1-5; D uncertain. The CDR3 consists of 13 residues. CDR1 MNHNY and CDR2 SVGAGI come from the germline V gene (reference sequence). Trimming pared 6 bases from V and 0 bases from J, leaving 6 bases between. CDR3 region: CASRADSNQPQHF. DNA for the CDR3: TGTGCCAGCAGAGCTGATAGCAATCAGCCCCAGCATTTT.

The rearrangement uses TRBV4-3 and TRBJ2-2, with D possibly matching TRBD1 (5 bases). The CDR3 has 18 amino acids. In germline, CDR1 is LGHNA, CDR2 YSLEER. The V end was cut by 0 bases, the J end by 6 bases, with 20 bases between. The CDR3 DNA reads TGCGCCAGCAGCCAAGATAGGGCAGGCAGGGTAGGGGCCGGGGAGCTGTTTTTT. Amino acids: CASSQDRAGRVGAGELFF.

This chain links TRBV6-1 with TRBJ1-2; D possibly corresponds to TRBD1 (6 bases). This CDR3 contains 13 residues. Trimming left V 10 bases short and J 4 bases short, with 16 bases between. Looked up from germline, CDR1 is MNHNS and CDR2 is SASEGT. In nucleotides, the CDR3 is TGTGCCACCATGAGTTCAGGGGTCTATGGCTACACCTTC. Amino acid sequence: CATMSSGVYGYTF.

This chain links TRBV21-1 with TRBJ1-1; the table names TRBD1, a call not compared with the DNA. TRBV21-1 is labeled a pseudogene. There are 23 residues in the CDR3. This chain's CDR3 is CASSKPDDRARKLNATGNTEAFF. CDR3 DNA: TGTGCCAGCAGCAAACCCGACGACAGGGCCCGAAAGTTGAATGCGACAGGCAACACTGAAGCTTTCTTT.

The CDR3 region has the DNA TGCAGCGCCTCGCAGGGACGGGGGTATGGCTACACCTTC. Amino acids: CSASQGRGYGYTF. The rearrangement links TRBV29-1 to TRBJ1-2, with D maybe TRBD1 (5 bases). The V gene lost 7 bases and the J gene lost 5 bases, with 17 bases spanning the gap. The CDR3 length is 13 residues. Germline V gene lookup returns CDR1 SQVTM and CDR2 ANQGSEA.

The rearrangement joins TRBV7-9 to TRBJ1-3, with D perhaps TRBD1 (6 bases). The V and J ends lost 5 bases and 0 bases respectively, with 17 bases between them. The CDR3 length is 17 residues. Germline CDR1 and CDR2: SEHNR and FQNEAQ (reference sequence). The CDR3: CASSPPGGGLSGNTIYF. The CDR3 DNA follows: TGTGCCAGCAGCCCCCCGGGTGGGGGCCTCTCTGGAAACACCATATATTTT.

J is TRBJ2-4 and V is TRBV6-5; TRBD2 might be the D (7 bases). CDR3 length: 13 amino acids. V lost 5 bases to trimming and J lost 6 bases, with 11 bases between them. CDR1 and CDR2 (germline): MNHEY, SVGAGI. The CDR3 DNA is TGTGCCAGCAGTCGGAGGGGGGGAAACATTCAGTACTTC. It translates to CASSRRGGNIQYF.

The V call is TRBV27, the J call TRBJ2-5; 8 bases match TRBD1. The V segment lost 6 bases and the J segment 5 bases; nucleotides outside the gene matches: 8. The CDR3 length is 14 residues. From germline, CDR1 is MNHEY and CDR2 SMNVEV (reference sequence). The CDR3 sequence is CASRKTGDVETQYF. CDR3 DNA: TGTGCCAGCAGAAAGACAGGGGATGTGGAGACCCAGTACTTC.

DNA for the CDR3: TGTGCCAGCAGTGACTCCGGGGGGGGAACAAATACGCAGTATTTT. Protein sequence: CASSDSGGGTNTQYF. This chain uses TRBV6-4 with TRBJ2-3, with 8 bases that match TRBD2. Germline V gives CDR1 MRHNA, CDR2 SNTAGT. This CDR3 comprises 15 residues. With 0 bases clipped from V and 7 bases from J, the junction kept 6 bases outside the gene matches.

The chain recombines TRBV7-2 with TRBJ1-4, with D hard to call. V lost 7 bases to trimming and J lost 0 bases, with 9 bases between them. Per the germline V gene, CDR1 is SGHTA and CDR2 is FQGNSA. The CDR3 has 14 residues. This CDR3 is CASTAGATNEKLFF. For the CDR3, the DNA is TGTGCCAGCACAGCGGGTGCAACTAATGAAAAACTGTTTTTT.

The J gene is TRBJ2-7, the V gene TRBV27; 11 bases fit TRBD1. V was pared by 5 bases and J by 3 bases, with 3 bases of the junction left unmatched. The CDR3 covers 14 residues. Germline lookup yields CDR1 MNHEY and CDR2 SMNVEV (reference sequence). The CDR3 DNA reads TGTGCCAGCAGTGCCGGGACAGGGGGCTACGAGCAGTACTTC. This gives the protein CASSAGTGGYEQYF.

This chain joins TRBV9 and TRBJ1-1; tentative D call: TRBD1 (6 bases). V was clipped by 4 bases and J by 11 bases, with 9 bases between them. The CDR3 length is 10 residues. CDR1 and CDR2 (germline): SGDLS, YYNGEE. The DNA of the CDR3 is TGTGCCAGCAGCATAGACAGGGCTTTCTTT. Translation: CASSIDRAFF.

The J gene is TRBJ1-4, the V gene TRBV9; 8 nucleotides match TRBD1. V lost 4 bases to trimming and J lost 10 bases; unmatched junction nucleotides: 12. The CDR3 loop spans 15 amino acids. CDR1 is SGDLS, CDR2 YYNGEE, per germline. The CDR3 nucleotides read TGTGCCAGCAGCCCCGGGGACAGGCAATCCCGAAAACTGTTTTTT. Protein: CASSPGDRQSRKLFF.

CDR3 protein: CASSAGSGELFF. As DNA, the CDR3 is TGTGCCAGCAGCGCAGGGTCCGGGGAGCTGTTTTTT. The J gene is TRBJ2-2, the V gene TRBV5-4; D may be TRBD1 (5 bases). CDR1 is SGHNT and CDR2 is YYREEE in the germline V gene (reference sequence). V lost 4 bases and J lost 6, with 7 bases in between. The CDR3 consists of 12 residues.

This chain connects TRBV7-2 to TRBJ2-3; D uncertain. CDR3 length: 12 residues. Trimming stripped 5 bases from V and 5 bases from J, with 8 bases between. Germline CDR1 SGHTA, CDR2 FQGNSA. CDR3 protein: CASSQWLDTQYF. DNA for the CDR3: TGTGCCAGCAGCCAGTGGTTAGATACGCAGTATTTT.

The chain uses TRBV7-6 and TRBJ1-3; D gene ambiguous. The CDR3 sequence is 13 residues long. Trimming removed 7 bases at V and 4 bases at J, with 11 bases between. Germline V gene data show CDR1 as SGHVS and CDR2 as FNYEAQ. CDR3 in amino acids: CASTLPGGNTIYF. In nucleotides, the CDR3 is TGTGCCAGCACCCTACCGGGGGGAAACACCATATATTTT. The complete variable domain, with remaining parts taken from reference TRBV7-6 and TRBJ1-3, reads GAGVSQSPRYKVTKRGQDVALRCDPISGHVSLYWYRQALGQGPEFLTYFNYEAQQDKSGLPNDRFSAERPEGSISTLTIQRTEQRDSAMYRCASTLPGGNTIYFGEGSWLTVV.

This clone was seen just once. The V call is TRBV7-2, the J call TRBJ2-3, with TRBD2 matching 7 bases. The CDR3 covers 16 residues. V gave up 4 bases and J gave up 1 base; unmatched junction bases: 8. Germline CDR1 SGHTA, CDR2 FQGNSA. The CDR3 sequence is CASSSQRGSRTDTQYF. The CDR3 coding sequence is TGTGCCAGCAGCTCCCAGCGGGGTTCTCGCACAGATACGCAGTATTTT.

The V call is TRBV5-1, the J call TRBJ2-3; TRBD2 matches 7 bases. With V trimmed by 4 bases and J by 10 bases, 9 bases remained unmatched. CDR1 and CDR2 (germline): SGHRS, YFSETQ. This CDR3 is 13 amino acids long. CDR3 loop: CASSTTSEDAQYF. The CDR3 coding sequence is TGCGCCAGCAGCACTACTAGCGAAGACGCGCAGTATTTT.

This clone was found a few times. The rearrangement joins TRBV27 to TRBJ1-2; no reliable D call. CDR1 MNHEY and CDR2 SMNVEV come from the germline V gene (reference sequence). The V gene lost 3 bases and the J gene lost 1 base, with 6 bases spanning the gap. There are 13 residues in the CDR3. For the CDR3, the DNA is TGTGCCAGCAGTTTCCGGGGTAACTATGGCTACACCTTC. As protein: CASSFRGNYGYTF.

The genes are TRBV7-6 and TRBJ2-3; TRBD2 agrees at 7 bases. CDR1 is SGHVS and CDR2 is FNYEAQ in the germline V gene. The CDR3 length is 16 residues. The V and J ends lost 2 bases and 4 bases, in that order; junction bases with no gene match: 9. The CDR3 nucleotides read TGTGCCAGCAGCTTATCCCCCAGCGGGGTGCCAGATACGCAGTATTTT. Amino acids: CASSLSPSGVPDTQYF.

This chain uses TRBV7-2 with TRBJ1-2, with D unresolved. CDR3 size: 13 residues. Looked up from germline, CDR1 is SGHTA and CDR2 is FQGNSA. Trimming took off 3 bases at V and 4 bases at J, with 9 bases between the two ends. In nucleotides, the CDR3 is TGTGCCAGCAGCTTTGGAGGGCTCTATGGCTACACCTTC. This translates into CASSFGGLYGYTF.

The chain joins TRBV19 to TRBJ1-2; the match to TRBD1 covers 8 bases. This CDR3 has 14 residues. The J segment lost 6 bases and the V segment lost 3 bases, leaving 6 bases of the junction unmatched. In germline, CDR1 is LNHDA, CDR2 SQIVND (reference sequence). The CDR3 loop reads CASSMGRGQNGYTF. The CDR3 DNA reads as TGTGCCAGTAGTATGGGCAGGGGGCAAAATGGCTACACCTTC.

The rearrangement uses TRBV27 and TRBJ1-5, with D perhaps matching TRBD1 (6 bases). Germline V gives CDR1 MNHEY, CDR2 SMNVEV (reference sequence). This CDR3 is built from 14 residues. V gave up 6 bases and J gave up 1 base, with 10 bases separating them. DNA for the CDR3: TGTGCCAGCAGACCCGGGACAAGCAATCAGCCCCAGCATTTT. Amino acids: CASRPGTSNQPQHF.

The rearrangement joins TRBV9 to TRBJ1-1; perhaps TRBD1 as D (6 bases). The V gene lost 3 bases and the J gene lost 2 bases, with 11 bases spanning the gap. The germline V gene encodes CDR1 SGDLS and CDR2 YYNGEE. The CDR3 extends over 14 amino acids. CDR3 in amino acids: CASSEQGTNTEAFF. The CDR3 coding sequence is TGTGCCAGCAGCGAACAGGGTACTAACACTGAAGCTTTCTTT. Drawing the rest from reference TRBV9 and TRBJ1-1, the complete variable domain is DSGVTQTPKHLITATGQRVTLRCSPRSGDLSVYWYQQSLDQGLQFLIQYYNGEERAKGNILERFSAQQFPDLHSELNLSSLELGDSALYFCASSEQGTNTEAFFGQGTRLTVV.

The J gene is TRBJ1-5, the V gene TRBV5-8; TRBD1 matches 9 bases. V shed 3 bases, J shed 6 bases, and the junction held 4 bases outside the gene matches. This CDR3 is built from 14 residues. Germline values: CDR1 SGHTS, CDR2 YDEGEE. As DNA, the CDR3 is TGTGCCAGCAGCTACAGGGGGCGCGGTCAGCCCCAGCATTTT. It codes for CASSYRGRGQPQHF.

The chain has TRBV5-4 and TRBJ1-1; 7 bases line up with TRBD1. CDR3 length: 15 residues. The V gene end was trimmed by 2 bases and the J gene end by 0 bases; junction bases not matched to a gene: 4. The germline gives CDR1 SGHNT, CDR2 YYREEE (reference sequence). CDR3 sequence: CASSFWDSMNTEAFF. DNA of the CDR3: TGTGCCAGCAGCTTTTGGGACAGCATGAACACTGAAGCTTTCTTT.

This clone was recorded once. The chain couples TRBV7-3 to TRBJ2-1, with 7 bases matching TRBD2. The germline V gene has CDR1 SGHTA and CDR2 FQGTGA. CDR3 length equals 16 residues. J was trimmed by 0 bases and V by 6 bases; bases with no gene match: 8. The CDR3 region has the DNA TGTGCCAGCAGTTTTTCAGCGGGGACCTCCTACAATGAGCAGTTCTTC. Encoded protein: CASSFSAGTSYNEQFF.

The chain joins TRBV7-2 to TRBJ1-1; D is unresolved. Germline V gene data show CDR1 as SGHTA and CDR2 as FQGNSA. The CDR3 loop spans 11 amino acids. The ends were cut back, 6 bases at V and 7 bases at J, with 9 bases in the middle. The CDR3 here is CASSLQFEAFF. The CDR3 region has the DNA TGTGCCAGCAGTTTACAGTTTGAAGCTTTCTTT.